These 27 T cell receptor beta chains came from one sample sequenced in a study of OX40 agonist ivuxolimab in advanced cancers. Sequenced by immunoSEQ multiplex PCR; TCRdb stores in-frame clones only, minus some. The repertoire holds 82,000 or so clones, with roughly 92% as singletons. The sequenced sample was CD4+ or CD8+ T cells sorted from blood, obtained in a trial of the OX40 agonist ivuxolimab. Every receptor here comes from an adult with an advanced solid tumor such as melanoma, head and neck, liver or kidney cancer.

The genes are TRBV6-6 and TRBJ2-7; 9 bases are a match to TRBD2. Trimming took 5 bases from V and 6 from J; bases not matched to a gene: 8. This CDR3 is built from 14 residues. Germline V gene data show CDR1 as MNHNY and CDR2 as SVGAGI (reference sequence). The CDR3 bases are TGTGCCAGCAGTACTAGCGGGCCGATCGGCGAGCAGTACTTC. Protein product: CASSTSGPIGEQYF.

The chain couples TRBV7-9 to TRBJ1-1, with a tentative D call TRBD1 (5 bases). The CDR3 totals 16 residues. Trimming took 5 bases from V and 6 from J, leaving 22 bases between them. CDR1 and CDR2 (germline): SEHNR, FQNEAQ (reference sequence). CDR3 region: CASSPSGGGGVAEAFF. CDR3 sequence (DNA): TGTGCCAGCAGCCCCTCTGGCGGGGGGGGAGTTGCTGAAGCTTTCTTT.

The V and J genes are TRBV30 and TRBJ1-2; no firm D call. This CDR3 has 11 amino acids. Trimming shortened V by 1 base and J by 7 bases, and 7 bases separated the two germline ends. Germline V gene sequence: CDR1 GTSNPN, CDR2 SVGIG (reference sequence). Here the CDR3 DNA reads TGTGCCTGGAGTGGCCAAGGTGGCTACACCTTC. Encoded protein: CAWSGQGGYTF.

This chain uses TRBV7-9 with TRBJ2-7; 11 nucleotides match TRBD1. This CDR3 has 15 amino acids. Germline CDR1 is SEHNR and CDR2 is FQNEAQ (reference sequence). The V gene end was trimmed by 5 bases and the J gene end by 4 bases; junction bases not matched to a gene: 7. The CDR3 spells CASSLSRDRGYEQYF. Written as DNA, the CDR3 is TGTGCCAGCAGCCTAAGCCGGGACAGGGGGTACGAGCAGTACTTC.

The genes are TRBV29-1 and TRBJ1-4; the match to TRBD1 covers 7 bases. J was trimmed by 7 bases and V by 5 bases; bases with no gene match: 4. There are 12 residues in the CDR3. Looked up from germline, CDR1 is SQVTM and CDR2 is ANQGSEA. CDR3 sequence (DNA): TGCAGCGTTCAGGGGGGAGCTGAAAAACTGTTTTTT. Its protein is CSVQGGAEKLFF.

This rearrangement joins TRBV19 to TRBJ2-6; D is unclear. From germline, CDR1 is LNHDA and CDR2 SQIVND (reference sequence). V lost 7 bases to trimming and J lost 1 base, with 11 bases between them. The CDR3 length is 15 residues. The CDR3 reads CASTPVTSGANVLTF. DNA for the CDR3: TGTGCCAGTACCCCGGTTACGTCTGGGGCCAACGTCCTGACTTTC.

This clone showed up just once. V gene TRBV29-1 combines with J gene TRBJ2-3; D remains unclear. This CDR3 spans 11 amino acids. Germline V gives CDR1 SQVTM, CDR2 ANQGSEA. V lost 4 bases and J lost 0, with 2 bases in between. The CDR3 sequence: CSVGSTDTQYF. The CDR3 DNA reads as TGCAGCGTTGGTAGCACAGATACGCAGTATTTT.

The chain combines TRBV2 with TRBJ2-5; D not resolved. The germline CDR1 and CDR2 sequences are SNHLY and FYNNEI. Trimming cost V 6 bases and J 5 bases, with 16 bases left between them. The CDR3 is made up of 14 amino acids. As DNA, the CDR3 is TGTGCCAGCAGGGAGTTTCAGCTGCTGGAGACCCAGTACTTC. Amino acid sequence: CASREFQLLETQYF. The complete variable domain, with remaining parts taken from reference TRBV2 and TRBJ2-5, reads EPEVTQTPSHQVTQMGQEVILRCVPISNHLYFYWYRQILGQKVEFLVSFYNNEISEKSEIFDDQFSVERPDGSNFTLKIRSTKLEDSAMYFCASREFQLLETQYFGPGTRLLVL.

The rearrangement links TRBV9 to TRBJ1-3; weak D call: TRBD1 (6 bases). The CDR3 has 15 amino acids. Germline CDR1 is SGDLS and CDR2 is YYNGEE. Trimming shortened V by 4 bases and J by 0 bases, and 11 bases separated the two germline ends. CDR3: CASSQGHRSGNTIYF. The DNA of the CDR3 is TGTGCCAGCAGCCAGGGACACCGCTCTGGAAACACCATATATTTT. Supplemented by reference TRBV9 and TRBJ1-3, the full variable domain reads DSGVTQTPKHLITATGQRVTLRCSPRSGDLSVYWYQQSLDQGLQFLIQYYNGEERAKGNILERFSAQQFPDLHSELNLSSLELGDSALYFCASSQGHRSGNTIYFGEGSWLTVV.

The rearrangement links TRBV7-8 to TRBJ2-1; 7 positions match TRBD1. The CDR3 covers 14 residues. Germline values: CDR1 SGHVS, CDR2 FQNEAQ. Trimming cost V 5 bases and J 4 bases; bases outside gene matches: 5. In DNA, the CDR3 is TGTGCCAGCAGCCCTGGGGACAGATACAATGAGCAGTTCTTC. Translating gives CASSPGDRYNEQFF.

The chain is built from TRBV6-6 and TRBJ1-2, with 8 bases fitting TRBD1. After removal of 0 bases from V and 5 bases from J, the junction contained 5 bases not matched to a gene. Germline V lookup: CDR1 MNHNY, CDR2 SVGAGI (reference sequence). The CDR3 totals 15 residues. The CDR3, as DNA: TGTGCCAGCAGTTACTCTTCGGACAGGGAGTATGGCTACACCTTC. The encoded protein is CASSYSSDREYGYTF.

The chain links TRBV6-1 to TRBJ2-7, with D perhaps TRBD2 (5 bases). The V end lost 4 bases, the J end lost 4 bases, and 8 bases lay between the germline ends. The CDR3 extends over 12 amino acids. Looked up from germline, CDR1 is MNHNS and CDR2 is SASEGT. In DNA, the CDR3 is TGTGCCAGCAGTGGCGACTATTACGAGCAGTACTTC. Amino acid sequence: CASSGDYYEQYF.

V usage is TRBV5-1 and J usage is TRBJ2-7; D call uncertain. V lost 4 bases and J 2 bases, leaving 16 bases between the germline ends. The CDR3 length is 15 residues. CDR1 SGHRS and CDR2 YFSETQ come from the germline V gene. The CDR3 DNA sequence: TGCGCCAGCAGCCCCGCCTTGGGCAGGACCTACGAGCAGTACTTC. Its protein product is CASSPALGRTYEQYF.

CDR3 nucleotides: TGTGCCAGCAGCAATATCGTAAGGTTGCAGGGTGACTCCGGAAACATTCAGTACTTC. Its protein is CASSNIVRLQGDSGNIQYF. The chain is built from TRBV21-1 and TRBJ2-4; the table gives TRBD1 as D, unverified against the DNA. TRBV21-1 is a known pseudogene. The CDR3 runs 19 residues.

The count of this clone is one. The chain couples TRBV18 to TRBJ1-5; 11 bases align to TRBD1. The CDR3 length is 17 residues. V lost 5 bases and J lost 6; bases outside the gene matches: 12. Germline V CDR1 and CDR2: KGHSH, LQKENI. CDR3 residues: CASSTGQGVNAVQPQHF. DNA of the CDR3: TGTGCCAGCTCAACGGGACAGGGGGTAAATGCAGTTCAGCCCCAGCATTTT.

The chain uses TRBV5-4 and TRBJ2-5, with D perhaps TRBD1 or TRBD2 (6 bases each). CDR3 size: 15 residues. The V end lost 0 bases, the J end lost 5 bases, and 14 bases lay between the germline ends. From germline, CDR1 is SGHNT and CDR2 YYREEE (reference sequence). Here the CDR3 DNA reads TGTGCCAGCAGCTTGGAACAGGGACTGGGGGAGACCCAGTACTTC. As protein: CASSLEQGLGETQYF.

The count of this clone is one. The chain couples TRBV6-5 to TRBJ1-2; 9 bases map to TRBD1. This CDR3 has 14 amino acids. Trimming took 2 bases from V and 4 from J; bases not matched to a gene: 2. Germline V gene sequence: CDR1 MNHEY, CDR2 SVGAGI. The CDR3 region is CASSYGTGIYGYTF. The DNA for the CDR3 is TGTGCCAGCAGTTACGGGACAGGGATCTATGGCTACACCTTC.

This clone was seen once. The genes are TRBV10-3 and TRBJ1-2; 10 nucleotides line up with TRBD1. Germline CDR1 reads ENHRY; CDR2 reads SYGVKD. This CDR3 is 13 amino acids long. With V trimmed by 3 bases and J by 8 bases, 3 bases remained unmatched. CDR3 in DNA: TGTGCCATCAGTGAAGGACAGGGGGTCGGCTACACCTTC. Encoded protein: CAISEGQGVGYTF.

The J gene is TRBJ1-5, the V gene TRBV30; D perhaps matches TRBD1 (5 bases). The CDR3 length is 15 residues. CDR1 and CDR2 (germline): GTSNPN, SVGIG (reference sequence). V lost 2 bases and J lost 1, with 12 bases in between. CDR3 amino acids: CAWSFEGKSNQPQHF. The CDR3 DNA reads TGTGCCTGGAGTTTCGAGGGGAAGAGCAATCAGCCCCAGCATTTT.

The V gene is TRBV10-3, the J gene TRBJ2-3; TRBD1 agrees at 10 bases. The CDR3 is 17 residues long. Trimming took 4 bases from V and 4 from J; bases not matched to a gene: 11. From germline, CDR1 is ENHRY and CDR2 SYGVKD. CDR3 protein: CAISGNTGTGDADTQYF. Here the CDR3 DNA reads TGTGCCATCAGTGGAAATACCGGGACAGGGGACGCAGATACGCAGTATTTT.

The rearrangement links TRBV6-5 to TRBJ1-1; 8 nucleotides agree with TRBD1. V trimming: 5 bases; J trimming: 4 bases; junction bases outside the gene matches: 6. CDR3 length equals 14 residues. Germline-derived CDR1 and CDR2 are MNHEY and SVGAGI. Here the CDR3 reads CASSRGQGLTEAFF. DNA for the CDR3: TGTGCCAGCAGTCGCGGACAGGGCCTCACTGAAGCTTTCTTT.

This chain connects TRBV20-1 to TRBJ2-7; D gene uncertain. V was trimmed by 6 bases and J by 3 bases, leaving 9 bases between them. Per germline, CDR1 DFQATT and CDR2 SNEGSKA (reference sequence). The CDR3 consists of 11 residues. In nucleotides, the CDR3 is TGCAGTGCAAAGGACGGCTACGAGCAGTACTTC. This sequence encodes CSAKDGYEQYF.

The gene calls are TRBV7-2 and TRBJ2-1; no definite D call. The CDR3 has 12 residues. V was cut by 1 base and J by 8 bases, with 6 bases left in between. Germline V gene lookup returns CDR1 SGHTA and CDR2 FQGNSA. This chain's CDR3 is CASSLGGYEQFF. The CDR3 nucleotides are TGTGCCAGCAGCTTAGGTGGCTATGAGCAGTTCTTC.

The chain couples TRBV7-6 to TRBJ2-3; the match to TRBD2 covers 7 bases. The germline gives CDR1 SGHVS, CDR2 FNYEAQ. The CDR3 spans 15 residues. V lost 0 bases, J lost 5 bases, and 5 bases stayed unmatched. The CDR3 nucleotides read TGTGCCAGCAGCTTAGCGGGAGGGAAGCAAGATACGCAGTATTTT. Its protein product is CASSLAGGKQDTQYF.

The chain combines TRBV2 with TRBJ1-5, with TRBD1 as a possible D gene (5 bases). V was clipped by 3 bases and J by 2 bases, with 5 bases between them. Germline V gene sequence: CDR1 SNHLY, CDR2 FYNNEI. The CDR3 runs to 13 residues. CDR3 loop: CASSDRGNQPQHF. Written as DNA, the CDR3 is TGTGCCAGCAGTGACAGGGGCAATCAGCCCCAGCATTTT.

The sample holds one count of this clone. The chain combines TRBV5-1 with TRBJ2-3; 14 positions match TRBD2. Germline assignment: CDR1 SGHRS and CDR2 YFSETQ. V lost 5 bases, J lost 4 bases, and 9 bases stayed unmatched. This CDR3 spans 17 amino acids. The CDR3 bases are TGCGCCAGCAGATCGCCGGGACTAGCGGGAGTCTCAGATACGCAGTATTTT. This encodes CASRSPGLAGVSDTQYF.

This chain uses TRBV11-2 with TRBJ1-3, with D hard to call. Germline V gene lookup returns CDR1 SGHAT and CDR2 FQNNGV. CDR3 length equals 15 residues. The V end lost 1 base, the J end lost 0 bases, and 7 bases lay between the germline ends. The CDR3, as DNA: TGTGCCAGCAGCTTAGGTCCGGGCTCTGGAAACACCATATATTTT. Protein sequence: CASSLGPGSGNTIYF.